The next 18 T cell receptor beta chains were all read from a single sample in a study of response to subunit inactivated influenza vaccine. TCRdb called the RT-PCR reads again in MiXCR, with one record for every CDR3 protein. The sample carries fewer than 600,000 distinct CDR3 sequences, 6% to 9% recorded once. The source material was PBMCs from blood, sampled roughly 24 months after vaccination. The receptor set was obtained from a man between 50 and 75 years old who received an inactivated influenza vaccine.

This clonotype appeared a few times. The chain recombines TRBV20-1 with TRBJ2-5; D uncertain. This CDR3 is 13 amino acids long. Trimming pared 3 bases from V and 5 bases from J, leaving 13 bases between. The germline CDR1 and CDR2 sequences are DFQATT and SNEGSKA (reference sequence). Here the CDR3 reads CSASEGGLETQYF. In DNA, the CDR3 is TGCAGTGCTAGTGAAGGCGGCTTGGAGACCCAGTACTTC.

This clonotype was seen at least ten times. The chain is built from TRBV7-6 and TRBJ2-2, with TRBD2 as a possible D gene (5 bases). Germline CDR1 and CDR2: SGHVS and FNYEAQ. V gave up 5 bases and J gave up 1 base, with 14 bases separating them. The CDR3 has 16 residues. The chain's CDR3 is CASSPEGRGNTGELFF. CDR3 nucleotide sequence: TGTGCCAGCAGCCCCGAAGGACGGGGGAACACCGGGGAGCTGTTTTTT.

This clonotype occurred a few times. This chain joins TRBV7-8 and TRBJ2-7, with D maybe TRBD1 (5 bases). The germline CDR1 and CDR2 sequences are SGHVS and FQNEAQ. The CDR3 runs 15 residues. V dropped 6 bases and J dropped 2 bases, with 17 bases sitting between them. CDR3 residues: CASRPNKRGAYEQYF. In DNA form, the CDR3 reads TGTGCCAGCAGACCCAACAAAAGGGGCGCCTACGAGCAGTACTTC.

This clonotype occurred a few times. The rearrangement uses TRBV6-6 and TRBJ2-7, with D maybe TRBD1 (5 bases). Germline lookup yields CDR1 MNHNY and CDR2 SVGAGI (reference sequence). With 5 bases removed from V and 12 bases from J, the gap between germline ends came to 17 bases. This CDR3 has 12 amino acids. As DNA, the CDR3 is TGTGCCAGCAGTGACCGAAGGGGCTCGGGGTACTTC. This encodes CASSDRRGSGYF.

The chain combines TRBV19 with TRBJ2-3, with D perhaps TRBD2 (6 bases). The V gene lost 6 bases and the J gene lost 10 bases, with 14 bases spanning the gap. There are 12 residues in the CDR3. Per germline, CDR1 LNHDA and CDR2 SQIVND (reference sequence). The DNA for the CDR3 is TGTGCCAGTAGCCCGGGACTGCCTCCGCAGTATTTT. As protein: CASSPGLPPQYF.

V usage is TRBV5-1 and J usage is TRBJ2-1; D is unclear. This CDR3 spans 14 amino acids. Germline assignment: CDR1 SGHRS and CDR2 YFSETQ. V was trimmed by 1 base and J by 5 bases, leaving 10 bases between them. The CDR3 nucleotides read TGCGCCAGCAGCTTGTTTTCGCCCGACAATGAGCAGTTCTTC. Translating it yields CASSLFSPDNEQFF.

This clonotype was detected many times. The V and J genes are TRBV7-9 and TRBJ1-1; 7 positions agree with TRBD1. Germline CDR1 and CDR2: SEHNR and FQNEAQ (reference sequence). J gave up 2 bases and V 4 bases, and 4 bases lay outside the gene matches. The CDR3 is 14 residues long. CDR3 in DNA: TGTGCCAGCAGCTCCGGGACAGATAACACTGAAGCTTTCTTT. This encodes CASSSGTDNTEAFF.

This clonotype has ten or more counts. The genes are TRBV5-1 and TRBJ1-1; D may be TRBD1 (6 bases). This CDR3 region has 16 residues. Trimming left V 0 bases short and J 4 bases short, with 16 bases between. Germline CDR1 reads SGHRS; CDR2 reads YFSETQ. The CDR3 protein is CASSLAQGRGTTEAFF. CDR3 nucleotide sequence: TGCGCCAGCAGCTTGGCCCAGGGGCGCGGGACCACTGAAGCTTTCTTT.

CDR3 nucleotides: TGTGCCAGCAGCTGGACAGGGGGCAGCGGGGAGCTGTTTTTT. Protein sequence: CASSWTGGSGELFF. The chain joins TRBV5-8 to TRBJ2-2; 11 bases map to TRBD1. The CDR3 spans 14 residues. V dropped 3 bases and J dropped 7; count of bases not matched to a gene: 2. From germline, CDR1 is SGHTS and CDR2 YDEGEE.

This clonotype was seen ten or more times. The chain recombines TRBV6-5 with TRBJ2-1; D unclear. CDR1 is MNHEY, CDR2 SVGAGI, per germline. Trimming removed 4 bases at V and 4 bases at J, with 17 bases between. There are 16 residues in the CDR3. CDR3 nucleotides: TGTGCCAGCAGTTCCTCCGCCGGCCCCAAGTACAATGAGCAGTTCTTC. It specifies CASSSSAGPKYNEQFF.

The chain couples TRBV27 to TRBJ2-1, with TRBD2 identical over 14 bases. The length of the CDR3 is 15 residues. CDR1 MNHEY and CDR2 SMNVEV come from the germline V gene (reference sequence). Trimming took 5 bases from V and 10 from J; bases not matched to a gene: 7. This CDR3 reads CASSPGTSGGKEQFF. CDR3 DNA sequence: TGTGCCAGCAGTCCAGGGACTAGCGGGGGCAAAGAGCAGTTCTTC.

The gene calls are TRBV9 and TRBJ2-7; 7 positions match TRBD2. The junction had 8 bases not matched to a gene; V was cut back by 0 bases and J by 5 bases. Germline V CDR1 and CDR2: SGDLS, YYNGEE. This CDR3 is built from 15 residues. DNA for the CDR3: TGTGCCAGCAGCGTAGGCGGGACTAAAGTCGACGAGCAGTACTTC. This sequence encodes CASSVGGTKVDEQYF.

V usage is TRBV10-3 and J usage is TRBJ1-2; no reliable D call. V lost 7 bases, J lost 4 bases, and 16 bases lay in between. This CDR3 spans 14 amino acids. CDR1 and CDR2 from the germline V gene are ENHRY and SYGVKD. DNA of the CDR3: TGTGCCATCACCCAGGAATCCAACATCTATGGCTACACCTTC. As protein: CAITQESNIYGYTF.

The chain is built from TRBV9 and TRBJ1-2; 8 nucleotides align to TRBD1. CDR1 and CDR2 from the germline V gene are SGDLS and YYNGEE. With V trimmed by 4 bases and J by 8 bases, 7 bases remained unmatched. This CDR3 has 13 amino acids. This CDR3 reads CASSSNRGDGYTF. The CDR3 DNA follows: TGTGCCAGCAGCTCCAACAGGGGGGACGGCTACACCTTC.

This clonotype was picked up many times. The chain has TRBV10-3 and TRBJ1-5, with D maybe TRBD1 (5 bases). CDR3 length equals 15 residues. CDR1 and CDR2 from the germline V gene are ENHRY and SYGVKD. The V end was cut by 3 bases, the J end by 2 bases, with 11 bases between. The CDR3 reads CAISEGRGGNQPQHF. In DNA form, the CDR3 reads TGTGCCATCAGTGAAGGAAGGGGAGGCAATCAGCCCCAGCATTTT.

This clonotype was recorded at least ten times. The chain joins TRBV28 to TRBJ2-7; D is perhaps TRBD1 or TRBD2 (5 bases each). From germline, CDR1 is MDHEN and CDR2 SYDVKM. The CDR3 is 12 amino acids. Trimming pared 11 bases from V and 3 bases from J, leaving 14 bases between. The CDR3 is CASGPPRYEQYF. The DNA for the CDR3 is TGTGCCTCGGGACCCCCTCGCTACGAGCAGTACTTC.

The sample holds many counts of this clonotype. V gene TRBV20-1 combines with J gene TRBJ1-1; D is ambiguous. Looked up from germline, CDR1 is DFQATT and CDR2 is SNEGSKA (reference sequence). The V gene lost 6 bases and the J gene lost 8 bases, with 19 bases spanning the gap. The CDR3 has 13 residues. DNA of the CDR3: TGCAGTGCCATTAACCCGATAGGCTTAGAAGCTTTCTTT. Its translation: CSAINPIGLEAFF.

The J gene is TRBJ2-1, the V gene TRBV13; 7 positions match TRBD1. Trimming cost V 5 bases and J 9 bases; bases outside gene matches: 4. The CDR3 contains 12 residues. Per germline, CDR1 PRHDT and CDR2 FYEKMQ (reference sequence). CDR3 bases: TGTGCCAGCAGCAAGACAGGGACTGAGCAGTTCTTC. It yields the protein CASSKTGTEQFF.